The table lists the clone carrying this TCR beta chain with a few counts. This record belongs to a study of CD8 T cells in ankylosing spondylitis. Construction of TCR beta libraries was performed using quantitative 5'-RACE with molecular barcodes. Each CDR3 protein is one row after TCRdb ran MiXCR on the 5' RACE reads. Of approximately 260,000 distinct CDR3 sequences in the sample, roughly 8.6% are singletons; the top ten hold 6.8%. The CDR3 spans 13 residues. Looked up from germline, CDR1 is SQVTM and CDR2 is ANQGSEA. Trimming cost V 4 bases and J 2 bases, with 11 bases left between them. The specimen sequenced was blood, either unsorted or a sorted T cell fraction (not recorded which). The clonotype originates from a male donor with ankylosing spondylitis or in good health (not recorded which). J is TRBJ2-5 and V is TRBV29-1; D may correspond to TRBD1 or TRBD2 (6 bases each). The CDR3 reads CSVAGARQETQYF. The CDR3 DNA reads as TGCAGCGTTGCGGGGGCTAGGCAAGAGACCCAGTACTTC.